The TCR beta chain described here comes from a study of blood T cell repertoires in COVID-19 (dated by TCRdb to about 2020). In terms of the full investigation: Samples from collaborators originated in the United States, Italy and Spain and spanned both the acute and convalescent phases of COVID-19. The prospective study material was composed of cDNA or gDNA derived from T cells, B-cell-depleted T cells, or PBMCs. The samples were drawn from two sources: the first 160 participants of the ongoing ImmuneRACE study, and over 1,000 subjects contributed by 6 global collaborators. The sample metadata nearly always contained a de-identified subject ID, COVID-19 status, age in years and sex. The repertoires were released in a freely available public database meant as a resource for research on the immune response to SARS-CoV-2. Deeply sampled blood TCRbeta repertoires from subjects exposed to, actively infected with, or recovered from COVID-19 were included in the dataset. Where available, HLA class I and class II types were taken from metadata supplied by the sample provider and were not determined by assay-based typing. On the study overall, not on this receptor specifically: The quantity of clinical and demographic metadata differed by source and by participant and was supplied without curation.

The collaborating institutions used their own protocols to collect whole blood in K2EDTA tubes. For TCRbeta analysis, collaborators shipped samples in one of three forms: frozen whole blood, isolated PBMCs, or DNA extracted from either of those sample types. In regard to this clone: No antigen is known for it. No per-base quality is available; no much larger clone lies one base away.

TCRbeta CDR3 regions were amplified from genomic DNA using the immunoSEQ Assay, a bias-controlled multiplex PCR. The paper's data handling went like this. Nucleated cell counts per sample were estimated from amplification of reference gene primers within the assay. To quantify the absolute abundance of each unique TCRbeta CDR3 rearrangement, sequence reads were collapsed and filtered. For each sample, productive Simpson clonality was calculated as the square root of Simpson's diversity index over productive rearrangements. This is the immuneACCESS table as TCRdb keeps it, with only in-frame sequences that have V and J called. A part of the clones is gone; compared with another copy, unresolved V genes explain less than half, and the rest is unexplained. V and J calls and clone size follow that table, whereas D and trimming were derived from the DNA. This sample comprises 200,000 to 300,000 clones, about 73% of them detected only once. Together, the top ten hold 3.3% of the sample.

The CDR3 numbers 14 residues from cysteine through phenylalanine. Just the 42-base CDR3 DNA is kept, in frame starting at base 1. CDR1 and CDR2 (KGHDR, SFDVKD) derive from the germline V gene. The junction carries 10 bases between V and J, which are trimmed by 5 bases and 1 base respectively. This clonotype was sampled from a woman of 80 years or more with acute or convalescent COVID-19. The V gene is TRBV24-1 and the J gene is TRBJ1-1; a tentative D match to TRBD1 spans 5 bases. Sample: peripheral blood. The DNA sequence is given as TGTGCCACCAGTGTCCCAGGGCAGAACACTGAAGCTTTCTTT. It codes for CATSVPGQNTEAFF.